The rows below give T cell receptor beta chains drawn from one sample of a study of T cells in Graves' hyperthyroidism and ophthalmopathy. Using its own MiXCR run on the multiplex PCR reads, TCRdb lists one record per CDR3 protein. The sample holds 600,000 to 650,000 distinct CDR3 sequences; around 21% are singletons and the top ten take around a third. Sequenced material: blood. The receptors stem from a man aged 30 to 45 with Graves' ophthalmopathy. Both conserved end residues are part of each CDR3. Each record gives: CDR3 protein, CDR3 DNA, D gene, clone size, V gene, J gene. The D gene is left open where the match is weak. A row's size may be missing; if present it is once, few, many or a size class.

CSVVETYEQYF,TGCAGCGTTGTAGAAACCTACGAGCAGTACTTC,NA,NA,TRBV29-1,TRBJ2-7
CASRLSGYEQYF,TGTGCCAGCAGACTATCCGGCTACGAGCAGTACTTC,NA,few,TRBV11-2,TRBJ2-7
CASSIDINEQYF,TGTGCCAGCAGCATAGACATAAACGAGCAGTACTTC,NA,few,TRBV6-2/TRBV6-3,TRBJ2-7
CATKEMRVPGYTF,TGTGCCACCAAGGAGATGAGGGTCCCTGGCTACACCTTC,NA,NA,TRBV28,TRBJ1-2
CAISKAESPKMSFF,TGTGCCATCAGTAAGGCAGAGAGTCCTAAGATGTCTTTCTTT,NA,NA,TRBV10-3,TRBJ1-1
CASSLGQGVTGELFF,TGTGCCAGCAGCTTGGGACAGGGGGTAACCGGGGAGCTGTTTTTT,TRBD1,NA,TRBV5-6,TRBJ2-2
CASSQDPGRDSEAFF,TGCGCCAGCAGCCAAGATCCCGGCAGAGATTCAGAAGCTTTCTTT,NA,NA,TRBV4-1,TRBJ1-1
CASSLAAGGADGYTF,TGCGCCAGCAGCTTGGCCGCGGGGGGCGCAGATGGCTACACCTTC,NA,few,TRBV5-1,TRBJ1-2
CASSLGDTGPQPQHF,TGTGCCAGCAGTTTAGGGGACACCGGACCTCAGCCCCAGCATTTT,NA,few,TRBV28,TRBJ1-5
CASSPPPGQGKMDGYTF,TGTGCCAGCTCACCCCCCCCGGGACAGGGGAAAATGGATGGCTACACCTTC,TRBD1,NA,TRBV18,TRBJ1-2
CASSEDSGSHFEQFF,TGTGCCAGCAGTGAAGACAGCGGGAGTCATTTTGAGCAGTTCTTC,TRBD2,NA,TRBV2,TRBJ2-1
CASSQYRGQRNTIYF,TGTGCCAGCAGCCAATATAGGGGGCAGAGGAACACCATATATTTT,TRBD1,few,TRBV4-2,TRBJ1-3
CASSVGGTRADTQYF,TGTGCCAGCAGCGTAGGGGGGACGCGGGCAGATACGCAGTATTTT,NA,NA,TRBV9,TRBJ2-3
CASSLDSDDQPQHF,TGCGCCAGCAGCTTGGACAGTGATGATCAGCCCCAGCATTTT,NA,few,TRBV5-1,TRBJ1-5
CASSFGLVGRAHEQYF,TGTGCCAGCAGTTTCGGTCTGGTCGGCAGGGCCCACGAGCAGTACTTC,NA,many,TRBV28,TRBJ2-7
CASSGSMESWSNQPQHF,TGTGCCAGCAGTGGATCGATGGAGAGCTGGAGCAATCAGCCCCAGCATTTT,NA,NA,TRBV6-1,TRBJ1-5
CSASETGGYQPQHF,TGCAGTGCTAGCGAGACAGGGGGCTATCAGCCCCAGCATTTT,TRBD1,few,TRBV20-1,TRBJ1-5
CASSLAGGQGLHEQYF,TGCGCCAGCAGCTTGGCCGGGGGACAGGGGCTCCACGAGCAGTACTTC,TRBD1,NA,TRBV5-1,TRBJ2-7
CASSSVGSGSQYEQYF,TGTGCCAGCAGTTCGGTCGGAAGCGGGAGTCAATACGAGCAGTACTTC,TRBD2,many,TRBV28,TRBJ2-7
CASSPLQVGELFF,TGTGCCAGCAGTCCGCTACAGGTCGGGGAGCTGTTTTTT,NA,NA,TRBV6-1,TRBJ2-2